The rows below give T cell receptor beta chains drawn from one sample of a study of blood T cell repertoires in COVID-19. Libraries were prepared by immunoSEQ multiplex PCR; TCRdb keeps only in-frame clonotypes and omits some of them. The table records 300,000 or so clones, approximately 87% of them present only once. Sample: peripheral blood. The receptors were sampled from a woman between 40 and 55 years old who had recovered from COVID-19. Each CDR3 is given with its conserved first and last residue. A D gene is named only where the DNA matches it firmly. The size entry is marked missing in some rows and otherwise reads once, few, many or a size class.

CDR3: CASSPDHPSTYEQYF
DNA: TGTGCCAGCAGCCCAGATCACCCGTCCACCTACGAGCAGTACTTC
V: TRBV27
J: TRBJ2-7
size: .
D: .

CDR3: CASSGEAAGGLYF
DNA: TGTGCCAGCAGCGGAGAGGCAGCGGGGGGCTTGTACTTC
V: TRBV9
J: TRBJ2-5
size: few
D: TRBD2

CDR3: CASSLVRDTEAFF
DNA: TGTGCCAGCAGCTTAGTACGGGACACTGAAGCTTTCTTT
V: TRBV11-2
J: TRBJ1-1
size: .
D: .

CDR3: CAWSLASGSDEQFF
DNA: TGTGCCTGGAGTTTGGCTAGCGGATCCGACGAGCAGTTCTTC
V: TRBV30
J: TRBJ2-1
size: .
D: TRBD2

CDR3: CAWSGGSPLHF
DNA: TGTGCCTGGAGTGGAGGATCACCCCTCCACTTT
V: TRBV30
J: TRBJ1-6
size: .
D: .

CDR3: CASSPRGTSGGWGTQYF
DNA: TGTGCCAGTAGTCCCCGGGGGACTAGCGGGGGTTGGGGGACCCAGTACTTC
V: TRBV19
J: TRBJ2-5
size: .
D: TRBD2

CDR3: CASSLGLAGVTDTQYF
DNA: TGCGCCAGCAGCCTGGGACTAGCGGGGGTCACAGATACGCAGTATTTT
V: TRBV4-3
J: TRBJ2-3
size: .
D: TRBD2

CDR3: CASSKGDRGSYEQYF
DNA: TGTGCCAGCAGCAAAGGCGATAGGGGATCCTACGAGCAGTACTTC
V: TRBV21-1
J: TRBJ2-7
size: .
D: .

CDR3: CAIRSAGQGTHSYEQYF
DNA: TGTGCCATCAGATCCGCGGGACAGGGTACTCACTCCTACGAGCAGTACTTC
V: TRBV10-3
J: TRBJ2-7
size: once
D: TRBD1

CDR3: CASSLAAGSYTEAFF
DNA: TGTGCCAGCAGCTTAGCGGCAGGTTCGTACACTGAAGCTTTCTTT
V: TRBV7-2
J: TRBJ1-1
size: .
D: .

CDR3: CASSSRAQGDEKLFF
DNA: TGTGCCAGCAGTTCCAGGGCTCAAGGCGATGAAAAACTGTTTTTT
V: TRBV27
J: TRBJ1-4
size: .
D: .

CDR3: CASSLMGRVYEQYF
DNA: TGTGCCAGCAGCTTGATGGGCAGGGTTTACGAGCAGTACTTC
V: TRBV5-6
J: TRBJ2-7
size: .
D: .

CDR3: CATSTGDGYTF
DNA: TGCGCCACCTCGACAGGGGACGGCTACACCTTC
V: TRBV5-1
J: TRBJ1-2
size: once
D: TRBD1

CDR3: CASSKTRGQGTGELFF
DNA: TGTGCCAGCAGCAAGACTAGGGGGCAGGGCACCGGGGAGCTGTTTTTT
V: TRBV7-2
J: TRBJ2-2
size: .
D: .

CDR3: CASSFQRTTGELFF
DNA: TGTGCCAGCAGCTTCCAGCGAACCACCGGGGAGCTGTTTTTT
V: TRBV11-2
J: TRBJ2-2
size: .
D: .

CDR3: CASSLDRGYEQYF
DNA: TGTGCCAGCAGCTTGGACAGGGGCTACGAGCAGTACTTC
V: TRBV7-9
J: TRBJ2-7
size: .
D: TRBD1

CDR3: CATSSSGDGYTF
DNA: TGTGCCACCAGCAGTTCGGGAGATGGCTACACCTTC
V: TRBV15
J: TRBJ1-2
size: .
D: .

CDR3: CASSVYRNNEQFF
DNA: TGTGCCAGTAGTGTTTACAGGAACAATGAGCAGTTCTTC
V: TRBV19
J: TRBJ2-1
size: .
D: .

CDR3: CASSVAFSGGAYNEQFF
DNA: TGTGCCAGCAGCGTAGCTTTTAGCGGGGGGGCATACAATGAGCAGTTCTTC
V: TRBV9
J: TRBJ2-1
size: .
D: TRBD2

CDR3: CASSSRDSRLGNTIYF
DNA: TGTGCCAGCAGCTCGCGGGACTCCCGTCTCGGAAACACCATATATTTT
V: TRBV7-2
J: TRBJ1-3
size: .
D: .

CDR3: CASSNLLRGTDTQYF
DNA: TGTGCCAGTAGCAATCTCCTCAGAGGTACAGATACGCAGTATTTT
V: TRBV19
J: TRBJ2-3
size: once
D: .

CDR3: CASSPRESGLREQYF
DNA: TGCGCCAGCAGCCCTCGGGAGTCCGGATTGCGCGAGCAGTACTTC
V: TRBV5-1
J: TRBJ2-7
size: .
D: .

CDR3: CASSNTVVYYEQYF
DNA: TGTGCCAGCAGTAATACAGTAGTTTACTACGAGCAGTACTTC
V: TRBV7-8
J: TRBJ2-7
size: .
D: .

CDR3: CASGTGGRNEQFF
DNA: TGTGCAAGCGGGACAGGGGGGCGCAATGAGCAGTTCTTC
V: TRBV7-3
J: TRBJ2-1
size: .
D: TRBD1

CDR3: CASSSNEQYF
DNA: TGTGCCAGCAGTAGCAACGAGCAGTACTTC
V: TRBV2
J: TRBJ2-7
size: .
D: .

CDR3: CASRPPKYF
DNA: TGTGCAAGTCGCCCCCCCAAGTACTTC
V: TRBV12-2
J: TRBJ2-5
size: .
D: .

CDR3: CASSWDRGPPLHF
DNA: TGTGCCAGCAGTTGGGACAGGGGTCCACCCCTCCACTTT
V: TRBV12-3/TRBV12-4
J: TRBJ1-6
size: once
D: TRBD1

CDR3: CASNPAGGTDTQYF
DNA: TGTGCCAGCAACCCAGCGGGGGGTACAGATACGCAGTATTTT
V: TRBV5-4
J: TRBJ2-3
size: .
D: TRBD2

CDR3: CASTPRDRQGYTF
DNA: TGCGCCAGCACCCCTCGGGACAGGCAAGGCTACACCTTC
V: TRBV5-1
J: TRBJ1-2
size: .
D: TRBD1

CDR3: CATRTGMNTEAFF
DNA: TGCGCCACCCGGACAGGGATGAACACTGAAGCTTTCTTT
V: TRBV5-1
J: TRBJ1-1
size: few
D: TRBD1

CDR3: CASSPLSPQETQYF
DNA: TGCGCCAGCAGCCCGCTATCCCCCCAAGAGACCCAGTACTTC
V: TRBV4-1
J: TRBJ2-5
size: once
D: .

CDR3: CSAGGRQGTNYGYTF
DNA: TGCAGCGCCGGAGGAAGACAGGGAACTAACTATGGCTACACCTTC
V: TRBV29-1
J: TRBJ1-2
size: .
D: TRBD1

CDR3: CASTDRGRGYTF
DNA: TGTGCCAGCACCGACAGGGGTCGGGGCTACACCTTC
V: TRBV3-1/TRBV3-2
J: TRBJ1-2
size: .
D: TRBD1

CDR3: CASSPRTGAASYEQYF
DNA: TGTGCCAGCAGCCCCAGGACAGGCGCCGCATCCTACGAGCAGTACTTC
V: TRBV7-6
J: TRBJ2-7
size: .
D: TRBD1

CDR3: CASSPQRIRDAFF
DNA: TGTGCCAGCTCACCACAGAGGATTCGAGATGCTTTCTTT
V: TRBV18
J: TRBJ1-1
size: .
D: .

CDR3: CASSLIQGKGYNEQFF
DNA: TGCGCCAGCAGCTTGATTCAGGGGAAGGGGTACAATGAGCAGTTCTTC
V: TRBV5-1
J: TRBJ2-1
size: once
D: .

CDR3: CSASGRGNTEAFF
DNA: TGCAGTGCTAGTGGCAGGGGGAACACTGAAGCTTTCTTT
V: TRBV20-1
J: TRBJ1-1
size: once
D: .

CDR3: CASSLRLAGGHTDTQYF
DNA: TGTGCCAGCAGCTTAAGACTAGCGGGGGGGCACACAGATACGCAGTATTTT
V: TRBV13
J: TRBJ2-3
size: .
D: TRBD2

CDR3: CASSQEVGRDFTDTQYF
DNA: TGCGCCAGCAGCCAAGAAGTAGGTAGAGACTTCACAGATACGCAGTATTTT
V: TRBV4-3
J: TRBJ2-3
size: .
D: .

CDR3: CATSRGTANNEQFF
DNA: TGTGCCACCAGCAGGGGGACAGCCAACAATGAGCAGTTCTTC
V: TRBV15
J: TRBJ2-1
size: .
D: TRBD1

CDR3: CASSFIGTVNSPLHF
DNA: TGTGCCAGCAGCTTCATCGGGACAGTTAATTCACCCCTCCACTTT
V: TRBV7-2
J: TRBJ1-6
size: .
D: TRBD1

CDR3: CASSEVAGGQETQYF
DNA: TGCGCCAGCAGTGAGGTAGCGGGGGGCCAAGAGACCCAGTACTTC
V: TRBV10-1
J: TRBJ2-5
size: .
D: TRBD2

CDR3: CASSQGPGQGIGYTF
DNA: TGTGCCAGCAGCCAAGGTCCTGGACAGGGCATCGGCTACACCTTC
V: TRBV3-1/TRBV3-2
J: TRBJ1-2
size: .
D: TRBD1

CDR3: CASSLTGGVTEAFF
DNA: TGCGCCAGCAGCCTTACAGGGGGCGTCACTGAAGCTTTCTTT
V: TRBV4-3
J: TRBJ1-1
size: many
D: TRBD1

CDR3: CSVEWTGVLLAKNIQYF
DNA: TGCAGCGTTGAGTGGACAGGGGTTTTATTAGCCAAAAACATTCAGTACTTC
V: TRBV29-1
J: TRBJ2-4
size: .
D: TRBD1

CDR3: CASSVGTVSYGYTF
DNA: TGTGCCAGCAGCGTAGGGACAGTAAGCTATGGCTACACCTTC
V: TRBV9
J: TRBJ1-2
size: .
D: .

CDR3: CASSVVGLVDEQYF
DNA: TGTGCCAGCAGCGTAGTTGGACTAGTAGACGAGCAGTACTTC
V: TRBV9
J: TRBJ2-7
size: .
D: TRBD2

CDR3: CSARTAERGNYGYTF
DNA: TGCAGCGCCCGGACAGCCGAAAGGGGGAACTATGGCTACACCTTC
V: TRBV29-1
J: TRBJ1-2
size: .
D: .

CDR3: CASSLAGGVNEQFF
DNA: TGTGCCAGCAGCTTGGCTGGCGGGGTAAATGAGCAGTTCTTC
V: TRBV7-9
J: TRBJ2-1
size: once
D: .

CDR3: CASSPGHSQPQHF
DNA: TGTGCCAGCAGCCCCGGACATTCCCAGCCCCAGCATTTT
V: TRBV7-2
J: TRBJ1-5
size: .
D: .

CDR3: CASSANSGGRTGELFF
DNA: TGTGCCAGCAGCGCCAACTCAGGGGGCAGGACCGGGGAGCTGTTTTTT
V: TRBV7-6
J: TRBJ2-2
size: .
D: TRBD1

CDR3: CASSLGREVSNQPQHF
DNA: TGTGCCAGCTCACTAGGACGGGAAGTTAGCAATCAGCCCCAGCATTTT
V: TRBV18
J: TRBJ1-5
size: .
D: .

CDR3: CASSLYNVAGNTIYF
DNA: TGTGCCAGCAGCCTATACAACGTTGCTGGAAACACCATATATTTT
V: TRBV4-2
J: TRBJ1-3
size: .
D: .

CDR3: CASSPNYRGTGVQPQHF
DNA: TGTGCCAGCAGTCCCAATTACCGAGGGACAGGGGTACAGCCCCAGCATTTT
V: TRBV7-2
J: TRBJ1-5
size: .
D: TRBD1

CDR3: CASSPDYYNEQFF
DNA: TGTGCCAGCAGCCCGGACTACTACAATGAGCAGTTCTTC
V: TRBV27
J: TRBJ2-1
size: .
D: .

CDR3: CASSFGGDSPLHF
DNA: TGTGCCAGCAGTTTCGGCGGGGATTCACCCCTCCACTTT
V: TRBV12-3/TRBV12-4
J: TRBJ1-6
size: .
D: .